These 32 T cell receptor beta chains were sequenced from one sample in a study of blood T cells in healthy people across ages. Alongside a J-beta primer mix, a sample-barcoded 5' primer served in a second PCR lasting about 7 to 11 cycles. From the 5' RACE reads, TCRdb called clonotypes with MiXCR, one entry per CDR3 protein. The table lists about 640,000 distinct CDR3 sequences, about 30% of them singletons. The source material was blood. Every receptor here comes from a woman older than 75 in good health.

The V call is TRBV29-1, the J call TRBJ2-5; D may be TRBD1 (5 bases). Trimming shortened V by 0 bases and J by 7 bases, and 9 bases separated the two germline ends. Germline V gene lookup returns CDR1 SQVTM and CDR2 ANQGSEA. This CDR3 has 12 amino acids. The CDR3 protein is CSVEDGAVTQYF. The CDR3 coding sequence is TGCAGCGTTGAAGATGGGGCGGTGACCCAGTACTTC. Filled out from reference TRBV29-1 and TRBJ2-5, the complete variable domain reads SAVISQKPSRDICQRGTSLTIQCQVDSQVTMMFWYRQQPGQSLTLIATANQGSEATYESGFVIDKFPISRPNLTFSTLTVSNMSPEDSSIYLCSVEDGAVTQYFGPGTRLLVL.

The chain joins TRBV20-1 to TRBJ2-6; D call uncertain. V was shortened by 6 bases and J by 0 bases, with 12 bases between the two germline ends. The CDR3 is made up of 15 amino acids. Germline assignment: CDR1 DFQATT and CDR2 SNEGSKA (reference sequence). In nucleotides, the CDR3 is TGCAGTGCGGTACAAAGCGACTCTGGGGCCAACGTCCTGACTTTC. Its translation: CSAVQSDSGANVLTF.

Concerning this clonotype: A much larger clone sits a single nucleotide away, making a read error possible. The chain combines TRBV14 with TRBJ1-6; no clear D gene. Germline CDR1 reads SGHDN; CDR2 reads FVKESK. This CDR3 contains 15 residues. The CDR3 reads CASSQDWLGDSPRHF. The CDR3 DNA reads TGTGCCAGCAGCCAAGATTGGCTCGGGGATTCACCCCGCCACTTT.

As concerns this clonotype: This clone may be a read error of a much larger clone one base away. The chain carries TRBV5-6 and TRBJ2-3, with 7 bases fitting TRBD2. Germline CDR1 and CDR2: SGHDT and YYEEEE. This CDR3 has 14 amino acids. CDR3 in DNA: TGTGCCGGCAGCTCCTACGGGAGGATCGATACGCAGTATTTT. Translated: CAGSSYGRIDTQYF.

This clonotype was recorded many times. The chain is built from TRBV5-4 and TRBJ2-1; the match to TRBD2 covers 12 bases. The CDR3 spans 15 residues. V lost 4 bases, J lost 3 bases, and 2 bases stayed unmatched. CDR1 and CDR2 from the germline V gene are SGHNT and YYREEE (reference sequence). CDR3 sequence reads: CASSLAGGLYNEQFF. CDR3 nucleotide sequence: TGTGCCAGCAGCCTAGCGGGGGGGCTCTACAATGAGCAGTTCTTC.

The gene calls are TRBV29-1 and TRBJ1-5; D ambiguous. This CDR3 spans 12 amino acids. Germline CDR1 and CDR2: SQVTM and ANQGSEA. V shed 4 bases and J shed 4 bases, with 8 bases lying between them. CDR3 loop: CSVARTNQPQHF. As DNA, the CDR3 is TGCAGCGTTGCCCGCACGAATCAGCCCCAGCATTTT.

The V call is TRBV6-1, the J call TRBJ2-1; D possibly corresponds to TRBD1 (8 bases). Trimming took 6 bases from V and 7 from J, leaving 19 bases between them. Germline CDR1 is MNHNS and CDR2 is SASEGT. This CDR3 has 15 amino acids. The CDR3 DNA reads TGTGCCAGCAGCCCAACAGGGGGGGCTGCGAATGAGCAGTTCTTC. The encoded protein is CASSPTGGAANEQFF.

This clonotype has a count of ten or more. The chain is built from TRBV7-2 and TRBJ2-1; TRBD2 matches 9 bases. The CDR3 has 15 residues. From germline, CDR1 is SGHTA and CDR2 FQGNSA. V shed 5 bases and J 5 bases; nucleotides not matched to a gene: 7. CDR3 in amino acids: CASSVGLAKNNEQFF. CDR3 coding DNA: TGTGCCAGCAGCGTAGGACTAGCGAAAAACAATGAGCAGTTCTTC. The complete variable domain, with remaining parts taken from reference TRBV7-2 and TRBJ2-1, reads GAGVSQSPSNKVTEKGKDVELRCDPISGHTALYWYRQSLGQGLEFLIYFQGNSAPDKSGLPSDRFSAERTGGSVSTLTIQRTQQEDSAVYLCASSVGLAKNNEQFFGPGTRLTVL.

This clonotype was counted ten times or more. The rearrangement links TRBV6-2 or TRBV6-3 to TRBJ1-1; the D gene is possibly TRBD1 (5 bases). CDR1 is MNHEY and CDR2 is SVGEGT in the germline V gene. Trimming cost V 0 bases and J 4 bases, with 9 bases left between them. This CDR3 has 14 residues. CDR3 loop: CASSYSTVGTEAFF. CDR3 bases: TGTGCCAGCAGTTACTCGACAGTCGGCACTGAAGCTTTCTTT.

This clonotype was observed a single time. The rearrangement joins TRBV5-1 to TRBJ2-2, with D possibly being TRBD1 (6 bases). The V gene lost 0 bases and the J gene lost 1 base, with 10 bases spanning the gap. CDR1 is SGHRS and CDR2 is YFSETQ in the germline V gene. The CDR3 extends over 16 amino acids. CDR3 protein: CASSLATGMNTGELFF. For the CDR3, the DNA is TGCGCCAGCAGCTTGGCCACAGGGATGAACACCGGGGAGCTGTTTTTT.

The gene calls are TRBV20-1 and TRBJ2-3; 8 bases are shared with TRBD1. Germline lookup yields CDR1 DFQATT and CDR2 SNEGSKA (reference sequence). Trimming cost V 0 bases and J 0 bases; bases outside gene matches: 2. This CDR3 contains 15 residues. Here the CDR3 DNA reads TGCAGTGCTAGAGATCAGGGGGCTAGCACAGATACGCAGTATTTT. Amino acids: CSARDQGASTDTQYF.

The chain joins TRBV6-2 or TRBV6-3 to TRBJ1-2, with D perhaps matching TRBD1 (5 bases). Between the trimmed V and J ends, which lost 5 bases and 7 bases, there was a span of 11 bases. The CDR3 length is 12 residues. Germline V gene sequence: CDR1 MNHEY, CDR2 SVGEGT. The CDR3 DNA sequence: TGTGCCAGCAGTAGGGGATCCCGTGGCTACACCTTC. It translates to CASSRGSRGYTF.

Turning to this clonotype: At one of its ends the junction is not consistent with the germline gene, which may arise from a read error. V gene TRBV7-9 combines with J gene TRBJ2-1, with 9 bases lining up with TRBD1. The CDR3 is 15 amino acids. Germline CDR1 and CDR2: SEHNR and FQNEAQ (reference sequence). In DNA form, the CDR3 reads TGTGCCAGCAGACCCGACAGGGGGTTCAACAACGAGCAGTTCTTC. It encodes CASRPDRGFNNEQFF.

This clonotype was counted only a few times. For the CDR3, the DNA is TGTGCCAGCAGCCAAGGGGGTTGGGGGGCGGGAGGCACTGAAGCTTTCTTT. Translating it yields CASSQGGWGAGGTEAFF. The V and J genes are TRBV3-1 and TRBJ1-1; weak D call: TRBD1 (6 bases). Trimming stripped 1 base from V and 4 bases from J, with 19 bases between. Germline V gene data show CDR1 as LGHDT and CDR2 as YNNKEL (reference sequence). This CDR3 region has 17 residues.

This clonotype was recorded a few times. A much more abundant neighbour one base away suggests this may be a read error. The DNA for the CDR3 is TGTGCCGGCAGCCCACAGGGCTTGGAAGGCTACACCTTC. This translates into CAGSPQGLEGYTF. The rearrangement uses TRBV7-8 and TRBJ1-2, with D possibly being TRBD1 (6 bases). Germline CDR1 reads SGHVS; CDR2 reads FQNEAQ. This CDR3 region has 13 residues.

The chain joins TRBV5-1 to TRBJ1-1, with D tentatively TRBD1 (5 bases). The length of the CDR3 is 17 residues. Germline CDR1 and CDR2: SGHRS and YFSETQ. The V gene lost 3 bases and the J gene lost 5 bases, with 23 bases spanning the gap. This CDR3 reads CASSWAGRERTATEAFF. The CDR3 DNA reads TGCGCCAGCAGCTGGGCGGGACGGGAGAGAACTGCGACTGAAGCTTTCTTT.

This clonotype was recorded at least ten times. CDR3 sequence reads: CASSQDLLTYEQYF. The CDR3 DNA sequence: TGTGCCAGCAGCCAAGACCTGCTAACCTACGAGCAGTACTTC. This chain joins TRBV3-1 and TRBJ2-7; D not resolved. The CDR3 is made up of 14 amino acids. Trimming cost V 0 bases and J 2 bases, with 8 bases left between them. Per germline, CDR1 LGHDT and CDR2 YNNKEL (reference sequence).

This clonotype was observed a single time. A much larger clonotype is one base distant, so this may be a read error. V usage is TRBV5-1 and J usage is TRBJ2-7, with 9 bases that match TRBD2. This CDR3 spans 13 amino acids. J gave up 7 bases and V 1 base, and 3 bases lay outside the gene matches. Per the germline V gene, CDR1 is SGHRS and CDR2 is YFSETQ. DNA of the CDR3: TGCGCCAGCAGCTTGAGGACTAGCGTTGAGCAGTACTTC. Translating gives CASSLRTSVEQYF.

A word on this clonotype: A read error may explain this, as a much larger clone is one base away. The J gene is TRBJ2-5, the V gene TRBV9; TRBD1 might be the D (5 bases). Germline lookup yields CDR1 SGDLS and CDR2 YYNGEE. CDR3 size: 16 residues. The CDR3 DNA is TGTGCCAACAGCGTAGGGGCTCGCCGTGGTCAAGAGACCCAGTACTTC. Translation gives CANSVGARRGQETQYF. Complete variable domain (other parts from reference TRBV9 and TRBJ2-5): DSGVTQTPKHLITATGQRVTLRCSPRSGDLSVYWYQQSLDQGLQFLIQYYNGEERAKGNILERFSAQQFPDLHSELNLSSLELGDSALYFCANSVGARRGQETQYFGPGTRLLVL.

This clonotype has at least ten counts. The chain is built from TRBV2 and TRBJ2-7, with D unresolved. The germline V gene encodes CDR1 SNHLY and CDR2 FYNNEI. V was trimmed by 1 base and J by 0 bases, leaving 10 bases between them. The CDR3 has 15 amino acids. The CDR3 DNA is TGTGCCAGCAGTGAAGGACTCCTGAGCTCCTACGAGCAGTACTTC. This codes for CASSEGLLSSYEQYF.

The gene calls are TRBV18 and TRBJ1-2, with D possibly being TRBD1 (5 bases). The V gene's germline CDR1 is KGHSH and CDR2 LQKENI. V gave up 3 bases and J gave up 9 bases, with 14 bases separating them. This CDR3 contains 13 residues. Here the CDR3 DNA reads TGTGCCAGCTCACCTGGGACCCGTCAAAGCTACACCTTC. Translation: CASSPGTRQSYTF.

This clonotype has a count of ten or more. The chain carries TRBV5-1 and TRBJ1-2; 10 bases fit TRBD1. The length of the CDR3 is 16 residues. J gave up 0 bases and V 0 bases, and 2 bases lay outside the gene matches. Looked up from germline, CDR1 is SGHRS and CDR2 is YFSETQ. CDR3 loop: CASSLGQGAANYGYTF. As DNA, the CDR3 is TGCGCCAGCAGCTTGGGACAGGGGGCCGCTAACTATGGCTACACCTTC.

This clonotype was found a few times. The chain employs TRBV2 and TRBJ2-1, with D unresolved. Deletions cut 8 bases from V and 7 bases from J, with 9 bases between. Germline CDR1 is SNHLY and CDR2 is FYNNEI. The CDR3 length is 11 residues. This CDR3 reads CASAPQNEQFF. The CDR3 DNA is TGTGCCAGCGCCCCCCAGAATGAGCAGTTCTTC.

This clonotype was seen a handful of times. A single base separates this from a much larger clone, so it may be a read error. The V call is TRBV5-1, the J call TRBJ2-2; D is ambiguous. The CDR3 loop spans 16 amino acids. V was cut by 4 bases and J by 0 bases, with 13 bases left in between. Germline V gives CDR1 SGHRS, CDR2 YFSETQ. The CDR3 sequence: CASSGLGAANTGELFF. CDR3 in DNA: TGCGCCAGCAGCGGGTTGGGCGCTGCGAACACCGGGGAGCTGTTTTTT.

The V and J genes are TRBV25-1 and TRBJ2-3; 7 bases line up with TRBD2. The CDR3 is 16 residues long. Per germline, CDR1 MGHDK and CDR2 SYGVNS. V shed 8 bases and J 4 bases; nucleotides not matched to a gene: 15. CDR3 protein: CASCWEGGSGPDTQYF. CDR3 sequence (DNA): TGTGCCAGCTGTTGGGAGGGTGGGAGCGGTCCAGATACGCAGTATTTT.

The rearrangement uses TRBV3-1 and TRBJ2-1; 7 bases map to TRBD2. The closer fit of TRBJ2-7 to the DNA end suggests the J call may be wrong. This CDR3 is 16 amino acids long. Germline V gene lookup returns CDR1 LGHDT and CDR2 YNNKEL (reference sequence). CDR3 sequence reads: CASSQDTGGVYNEQYF. In DNA form, the CDR3 reads TGTGCCAGCAGCCAAGATACGGGAGGAGTCTACAATGAGCAGTACTTC.

On this clonotype itself: One end of the junction is discordant with germline, which a read error may explain. The chain recombines TRBV3-1 with TRBJ1-2; possible D gene TRBD1, 6 bases. From germline, CDR1 is LGHDT and CDR2 YNNKEL (reference sequence). The CDR3 contains 14 residues. The CDR3 nucleotides are TGTGCCAGCAACCAAGTCACGGGGGGCCATGGCCACACCTTC. Translated: CASNQVTGGHGHTF.

This rearrangement joins TRBV7-9 to TRBJ2-3, with 11 bases matching TRBD2. V was clipped by 4 bases and J by 5 bases; unmatched bases: 8. There are 16 residues in the CDR3. From germline, CDR1 is SEHNR and CDR2 FQNEAQ (reference sequence). CDR3 nucleotides: TGTGCCAGCAGCTCCTCTAGCGGGGGGCCGAGAGATACGCAGTATTTT. As protein: CASSSSSGGPRDTQYF.

Ten or more counts support this clonotype. The V call is TRBV7-2, the J call TRBJ2-5; the match to TRBD2 covers 9 bases. Germline trimming cut 0 bases from V and 1 base from J; bases unmatched to any gene: 0. The CDR3 is made up of 15 amino acids. Per the germline V gene, CDR1 is SGHTA and CDR2 is FQGNSA. In DNA form, the CDR3 reads TGTGCCAGCAGCTTAGCTAGCGGGGGCCAAGAGACCCAGTACTTC. The encoded protein is CASSLASGGQETQYF. The full variable domain, with the rest looked up from reference TRBV7-2 and TRBJ2-5, is GAGVSQSPSNKVTEKGKDVELRCDPISGHTALYWYRQSLGQGLEFLIYFQGNSAPDKSGLPSDRFSAERTGGSVSTLTIQRTQQEDSAVYLCASSLASGGQETQYFGPGTRLLVL.

In this sample, this clonotype turned up many times. V and J are TRBV6-2 or TRBV6-3 and TRBJ1-5; D is perhaps TRBD1 (5 bases). CDR1 is MNHEY and CDR2 is SVGEGT in the germline V gene. The CDR3 contains 16 residues. V lost 6 bases, J lost 1 base, and 16 bases lay in between. Written as DNA, the CDR3 is TGTGCCAGCAGGAGCCGGGACTCCGGGAGCAATCAGCCCCAGCATTTT. It translates to CASRSRDSGSNQPQHF.

The V call is TRBV20-1, the J call TRBJ2-7; no reliable D call. V lost 0 bases and J 5 bases, leaving 14 bases between the germline ends. Germline loops: CDR1 DFQATT, CDR2 SNEGSKA (reference sequence). CDR3 length: 14 residues. The DNA for the CDR3 is TGCAGTGCTAGAGATGCTAGTAACAGCGACGAGCAGTACTTC. As protein: CSARDASNSDEQYF.

Details on this clonotype: A read error may be the cause here, since a much bigger clone is one base away. The V gene is TRBV2, the J gene TRBJ2-4; 10 bases line up with TRBD1. The DNA end favors TRBJ2-7, so the J call may be wrong. CDR1 SNHLY and CDR2 FYNNEI come from the germline V gene. The CDR3 runs to 13 residues. CDR3 sequence (DNA): TGTACCAGCAGGGACAGGGGCTCCTACGAGCAGTACTTC. Translation: CTSRDRGSYEQYF.